These T cell receptor beta chains were read from a single sample in a study of identical twins. MiXCR, applied by TCRdb to the 5' RACE reads, yields one record per CDR3 protein. This sample has roughly 220,000 distinct CDR3 sequences, with about 6.7% found just once. These data were likewise used in another study, on T cells expressing NK-cell markers.

The sequencing input was CD8+ T cells sorted from blood. Receptor source: a young woman in good health. CDR3s include the opening cysteine and the closing phenylalanine or tryptophan. The D gene is left open where the match is weak.

-	TRBV12-3/TRBV12-4	15	CASSLVGDGHYEQYF
TRBD2	TRBV7-9	12	CASSLRGGPLYF
-	TRBV7-9	14	CASSLPSPGNTIYF
TRBD1	TRBV18	16	CASSPPFDRGNYEQYF
TRBD1	TRBV7-6	14	CASSSGGGGTEAFF
-	TRBV7-9	13	CASAGTSAYEQYF
-	TRBV9	12	CASSNYNSPLHF
TRBD1	TRBV19	15	CASSETRDRVYEQYF
-	TRBV20-1	12	CSASDPNNEQFF
TRBD1	TRBV10-3	14	CAISDGTGAYEQYF
-	TRBV12-3/TRBV12-4	11	CASSFADKQYF
-	TRBV3-1	15	CASSQDSGAHNEQFF
TRBD2	TRBV29-1	13	CSAPSGGAWEQFF
-	TRBV10-3	15	CAISDRGAMNTEAFF
TRBD1	TRBV20-1	17	CSAREVAGTGNTGELFF
TRBD1	TRBV12-3/TRBV12-4	15	CASSLGRGSNQPQHF
TRBD2	TRBV4-3	15	CASSHTGTTPDTQYF
-	TRBV29-1	9	CSVDTEAFF
-	TRBV13	13	CASRLGGTDTQYF
-	TRBV9	15	CASSAAAADPETQYF
-	TRBV5-5	18	CASSLWDGGLAGANVLTF
TRBD1	TRBV6-2/TRBV6-3	19	CASSLLRGQPNGGNQPQHF
TRBD1	TRBV25-1	15	CASRSQTGTDYGYTF
-	TRBV11-2	13	CASSLFRSYGYTF
-	TRBV7-9	12	CASSLPVGELFF
TRBD1	TRBV29-1	14	CSVPGQGETGELFF
-	TRBV20-1	11	CSAGNTGELFF
-	TRBV6-1	13	CASTTGYTGELFF
TRBD1	TRBV11-2	18	CASSVDKAGQGLAYEQYF